This entry lists 22 T cell receptor beta chains sequenced from one sample in a study of identical twins. TCRdb reprocessed the 5' RACE reads via MiXCR and lists one record per CDR3 protein. The sample has approximately 500,000 distinct CDR3 sequences; 15% are singletons. The sample also formed part of further work on yellow fever vaccine responses in identical twins.

Sequenced: CD4+ T cells sorted from blood. These TCRs come from a woman aged 18-35 years in good health.

This clonotype occurred many times. The gene calls are TRBV29-1 and TRBJ2-2; 7 nucleotides line up with TRBD1. Germline values: CDR1 SQVTM, CDR2 ANQGSEA. Unmatched junction bases numbered 9, after V lost 7 bases and J lost 1 base. The CDR3 consists of 15 residues. DNA of the CDR3: TGCAGCGCCAAGATCGGGACAGAGAACACCGGGGAGCTGTTTTTT. Amino acids: CSAKIGTENTGELFF.

This clonotype was detected many times. CDR3 amino acids: CASSPGQYNEQFF. The CDR3 region has the DNA TGCGCCAGCAGCCCCGGACAGTACAATGAGCAGTTCTTC. The chain couples TRBV5-1 to TRBJ2-1, with D possibly being TRBD1 (6 bases). V was trimmed by 4 bases and J by 4 bases, leaving 9 bases between them. The CDR3 totals 13 residues. Germline values: CDR1 SGHRS, CDR2 YFSETQ.

The chain couples TRBV6-5 to TRBJ2-7, with D possibly being TRBD2 (5 bases). This CDR3 is 15 amino acids long. The V end was cut by 0 bases, the J end by 4 bases, with 13 bases between. Germline assignment: CDR1 MNHEY and CDR2 SVGAGI. The CDR3 protein is CASSYSRGLGYEQYV. CDR3 nucleotides: TGTGCCAGCAGTTACTCGAGAGGGTTGGGGTACGAGCAGTACGTC.

The chain couples TRBV18 to TRBJ2-3; 9 bases map to TRBD2. V dropped 2 bases and J dropped 3; count of bases not matched to a gene: 6. CDR1 and CDR2 (germline): KGHSH, LQKENI. CDR3 size: 16 residues. In DNA form, the CDR3 reads TGTGCCAGCTCACCATACGAGACTAGCGGTACAGATACGCAGTATTTT. Translated: CASSPYETSGTDTQYF.

This clonotype was seen many times. CDR3 region: CASSPTPTGGAKTQYF. CDR3 in DNA: TGTGCCAGCAGCCCTACCCCAACAGGGGGCGCGAAGACCCAGTACTTC. The chain employs TRBV11-2 and TRBJ2-5; the match to TRBD1 covers 9 bases. Germline CDR1 is SGHAT and CDR2 is FQNNGV. This CDR3 has 16 residues. With 5 bases clipped from V and 6 bases from J, the junction kept 13 bases outside the gene matches.

The CDR3 region is CASRYNGRDETQYF. The CDR3 DNA sequence: TGTGCCAGCAGATACAACGGCAGGGATGAGACCCAGTACTTC. The rearrangement uses TRBV28 and TRBJ2-5, with D perhaps matching TRBD1 (5 bases). Germline CDR1 and CDR2: MDHEN and SYDVKM. V lost 6 bases and J 5 bases, leaving 16 bases between the germline ends. The CDR3 has 14 residues.

This clonotype was seen only a few times. The chain couples TRBV10-3 to TRBJ2-5; the D gene is possibly TRBD1 (6 bases). This CDR3 is 15 amino acids long. CDR1 is ENHRY, CDR2 SYGVKD, per germline. The V and J ends lost 2 bases and 1 base respectively, with 11 bases between them. CDR3 sequence: CAISELGTIQETQYF. CDR3 coding DNA: TGTGCCATCAGTGAGCTGGGGACAATCCAAGAGACCCAGTACTTC.

This clonotype was seen a handful of times. V is TRBV12-3 or TRBV12-4 and J is TRBJ1-3, with 9 bases identical to TRBD1. J was trimmed by 1 base and V by 5 bases; bases with no gene match: 9. This CDR3 spans 17 amino acids. The DNA of the CDR3 is TGTGCCAGCAGTCCCGGGACAGGGCCACATTCTGGAAACACCATATATTTT. Translating gives CASSPGTGPHSGNTIYF.

The sample holds a few counts of this clonotype. This chain connects TRBV5-1 to TRBJ2-3, with TRBD2 identical over 13 bases. The CDR3 loop spans 18 amino acids. Trimming cost V 3 bases and J 4 bases; bases outside gene matches: 11. The V gene's germline CDR1 is SGHRS and CDR2 YFSETQ. The CDR3 region has the DNA TGCGCCAGCAGCTCCGGACGGACTAGCGGGGGTTTGTCAGATACGCAGTATTTT. It specifies CASSSGRTSGGLSDTQYF.

This clonotype has a handful of counts. V is TRBV5-1 and J is TRBJ1-1; the D is unclear. V was shortened by 3 bases and J by 5 bases, with 8 bases between the two germline ends. CDR1 SGHRS and CDR2 YFSETQ come from the germline V gene. The CDR3 contains 12 residues. The CDR3 spells CASSWAKTEAFF. The CDR3 bases are TGCGCCAGCAGCTGGGCTAAAACTGAAGCTTTCTTT. Filled out from reference TRBV5-1 and TRBJ1-1, the complete variable domain reads KAGVTQTPRYLIKTRGQQVTLSCSPISGHRSVSWYQQTPGQGLQFLFEYFSETQRNKGNFPGRFSGRQFSNSRSEMNVSTLELGDSALYLCASSWAKTEAFFGQGTRLTVV.

This clonotype was observed a few times. The chain combines TRBV4-2 with TRBJ2-1, with D tentatively TRBD2 (6 bases). The CDR3 spans 16 residues. The germline V gene has CDR1 LGHNA and CDR2 YNFKEQ. V lost 0 bases and J 4 bases, leaving 13 bases between the germline ends. The CDR3 DNA is TGTGCCAGCAGCCAAGATGGTGGGGGGACTTACAATGAGCAGTTCTTC. This translates into CASSQDGGGTYNEQFF.

CDR3 region: CASKRLLRGDHLHEQFF. The CDR3 DNA follows: TGTGCCAGCAAGAGACTTCTACGGGGGGACCATCTCCATGAGCAGTTCTTC. The V gene is TRBV27, the J gene TRBJ2-1; 7 nucleotides line up with TRBD2. CDR3 length: 17 residues. Germline V gene sequence: CDR1 MNHEY, CDR2 SMNVEV (reference sequence). Trimming cost V 7 bases and J 8 bases; bases outside gene matches: 20.

This chain links TRBV15 with TRBJ2-1, with 9 bases fitting TRBD1. The V segment lost 4 bases and the J segment 5 bases; nucleotides outside the gene matches: 9. This CDR3 has 16 amino acids. CDR1 and CDR2 from the germline V gene are LNHNV and YYDKDF (reference sequence). CDR3 DNA: TGTGCCACCAGCACCCAGGGACAGGGAATTCACAATGAGCAGTTCTTC. Residues: CATSTQGQGIHNEQFF.

V usage is TRBV5-6 and J usage is TRBJ1-5; D not certain. Between the trimmed V and J ends, which lost 3 bases and 4 bases, there was a span of 17 bases. CDR1 and CDR2 from the germline V gene are SGHDT and YYEEEE. This CDR3 contains 16 residues. The CDR3: CASSSYHRAQNQPQHF. In DNA, the CDR3 is TGTGCCAGCAGCTCTTATCACCGGGCCCAAAATCAGCCCCAGCATTTT.

The chain links TRBV5-5 to TRBJ2-1; perhaps TRBD2 as D (5 bases). From germline, CDR1 is SGHKS and CDR2 YYEKEE (reference sequence). The V end lost 1 base, the J end lost 6 bases, and 14 bases lay between the germline ends. The CDR3 length is 15 residues. In DNA form, the CDR3 reads TGTGCCAGCAGCTTGCTCCTAGCCAGCCCCAATGAGCAGTTCTTC. This translates into CASSLLLASPNEQFF.

The J gene is TRBJ2-2, the V gene TRBV7-6; D is unresolved. Trimming took 0 bases from V and 7 from J, leaving 9 bases between them. Per the germline V gene, CDR1 is SGHVS and CDR2 is FNYEAQ. The CDR3 loop spans 14 amino acids. The CDR3 protein is CASSLAGLDGELFF. In DNA form, the CDR3 reads TGTGCCAGCAGCTTAGCAGGGCTAGACGGGGAGCTGTTTTTT.

In DNA form, the CDR3 reads TGCGCCAGCAGCTTGGTTACAGGGATGAACACTGAAGCTTTCTTT. Amino acid sequence: CASSLVTGMNTEAFF. This chain connects TRBV5-1 to TRBJ1-1; weak D call: TRBD1 (6 bases). CDR3 length: 15 amino acids. From germline, CDR1 is SGHRS and CDR2 YFSETQ. V lost 0 bases, J lost 0 bases, and 9 bases lay in between.

CDR3 amino acids: CATSAAGVGNEQFF. CDR3 in DNA: TGTGCCACCAGTGCAGCGGGAGTAGGCAATGAGCAGTTCTTC. This chain connects TRBV24-1 to TRBJ2-1; TRBD2 aligns across 8 bases. In germline, CDR1 is KGHDR, CDR2 SFDVKD. This CDR3 comprises 14 residues. J was trimmed by 6 bases and V by 5 bases; bases with no gene match: 5.

The V gene is TRBV12-3 or TRBV12-4, the J gene TRBJ1-3; TRBD1 matches 7 bases. This CDR3 contains 13 residues. V dropped 2 bases and J dropped 9; count of bases not matched to a gene: 4. DNA of the CDR3: TGTGCCAGCAGTTTATCCGCAGGGGGCACCATATATTTT. Its protein is CASSLSAGGTIYF.

This chain links TRBV28 with TRBJ1-6; a weak D match, TRBD1 (5 bases). The CDR3 loop spans 14 amino acids. The V end lost 7 bases, the J end lost 6 bases, and 13 bases lay between the germline ends. In germline, CDR1 is MDHEN, CDR2 SYDVKM. The CDR3 loop is CASTGGSLNSPLHF. DNA for the CDR3: TGTGCCAGCACTGGGGGAAGTCTTAATTCACCCCTCCACTTT.

As to this clonotype: This sequence may be a read error, since a much larger clone differs from it by one base. This sequence joins TRBV5-6 and TRBJ2-2; D uncertain. Germline V gives CDR1 SGHDT, CDR2 YYEEEE. V lost 1 base and J lost 4, with 11 bases in between. The CDR3 covers 15 residues. CDR3: CASSLNSGTTGELFF. In nucleotides, the CDR3 is TGTGCCAGCAGCTTGAATTCGGGTACCACCGGGGAGCTGTTTTTT.

In its sample, this clonotype was seen many times. The chain is built from TRBV24-1 and TRBJ2-2, with unresolved D. Germline V lookup: CDR1 KGHDR, CDR2 SFDVKD. V was pared by 2 bases and J by 3 bases, with 15 bases between. The CDR3 runs 17 residues. The CDR3 reads CATSDSKTQLYTGELFF. The CDR3 DNA follows: TGTGCCACCAGTGATTCAAAGACTCAACTTTACACCGGGGAGCTGTTTTTT.